The T cell receptor beta chain described here comes from a study of cytomegalovirus exposure and HLA in healthy donors. Overall study: According to later analysis, the same platform produced the approximately 130 validation and some 680 first-cohort repertoires.

About this clone: Its antigen is not known.

Germline CDR1 SGDLS, CDR2 YYNGEE. V was pared by 0 bases and J by 5 bases, with 10 bases between. The CDR3 length is 14 residues. Study-wide results and caveats: Researchers reported that three CMV-associated chains were confirmed in vitro as CMV antigen-specific. The study found most TCR sequences rare, yet found some public TCRs in many donors.

Using immunoSEQ multiplex PCR, the repertoire was profiled, and TCRdb retains in-frame clones only, with some absent. The sample has more than 50,000 clones; about 91% are singletons. Sample: PBMCs. This clonotype was sampled from a woman between 25 and 40 years old in good health and CMV-seronegative. This sequence joins TRBV9 and TRBJ2-3; the D is unclear. In nucleotides, the CDR3 is TGTGCCAGCAGCGTAGCTTCGGTTTTAGATACGCAGTATTTT. It yields the protein CASSVASVLDTQYF. Combining the CDR3 with reference TRBV9 and TRBJ2-3 gives the whole variable domain DSGVTQTPKHLITATGQRVTLRCSPRSGDLSVYWYQQSLDQGLQFLIQYYNGEERAKGNILERFSAQQFPDLHSELNLSSLELGDSALYFCASSVASVLDTQYFGPGTRLTVL.